The 15 T cell receptor beta chains in this list originate from one sample, sequenced in a study of cytomegalovirus exposure and HLA in healthy donors. Amplification used 60 Vbeta primers and 13 Jbeta primers. TCRdb's copy holds only in-frame clones and misses some; the assay was immunoSEQ multiplex PCR. The sample holds about 190,000 clones, roughly 80% seen once. The sequencing input was PBMCs. These receptors all stem from a woman in her 30s in good health and CMV-seropositive.

J is TRBJ1-5 and V is TRBV5-1; D not resolved. The length of the CDR3 is 13 residues. The germline V gene has CDR1 SGHRS and CDR2 YFSETQ. Trimming cost V 7 bases and J 4 bases, with 12 bases left between them. CDR3 protein: CASRTAENQPQHF. CDR3 DNA sequence: TGCGCCAGCCGGACTGCGGAGAATCAGCCCCAGCATTTT.

The CDR3 loop is CAWRDQLLQGSYNSPLHF. CDR3 DNA sequence: TGTGCCTGGAGGGACCAACTTCTTCAGGGCTCCTATAATTCACCCCTCCACTTT. The chain carries TRBV30 and TRBJ1-6; perhaps TRBD1 as D (5 bases). Looked up from germline, CDR1 is GTSNPN and CDR2 is SVGIG (reference sequence). CDR3 length equals 18 residues. V lost 3 bases, J lost 0 bases, and 18 bases lay in between. Looking up the rest from reference TRBV30 and TRBJ1-6 gives the full variable domain: SQTIHQWPATLVQPVGSPLSLECTVEGTSNPNLYWYRQAAGRGLQLLFYSVGIGQISSEVPQNLSASRPQDRQFILSSKKLLLSDSGFYLCAWRDQLLQGSYNSPLHFGNGTRLTVT.

V is TRBV4-1 and J is TRBJ2-7; the match to TRBD2 covers 12 bases. Germline V lookup: CDR1 MGHRA, CDR2 YSYEKL. This CDR3 spans 16 amino acids. The trim removed 3 bases at V and 2 bases at J, leaving 5 bases unmatched. The CDR3 bases are TGCGCCAGCAGCCAGCTAGCGGGAGGGCGCGCCTACGAGCAGTACTTC. Translation: CASSQLAGGRAYEQYF.

The DNA of the CDR3 is TGTGCCAGCTCACCACTCCCAGAATCGAACACTGAAGCTTTCTTT. Amino acid sequence: CASSPLPESNTEAFF. The chain couples TRBV18 to TRBJ1-1, with unresolved D. The germline V gene encodes CDR1 KGHSH and CDR2 LQKENI. The CDR3 sequence is 15 residues long. Trimming took 1 base from V and 1 from J, leaving 10 bases between them.

This chain joins TRBV7-8 and TRBJ1-2; 9 nucleotides line up with TRBD1. The CDR3 totals 18 residues. Germline loops: CDR1 SGHVS, CDR2 FQNEAQ. Trimming at V came to 4 bases and at J to 2 bases, leaving 14 bases not matched to a gene. In DNA form, the CDR3 reads TGTGCCAGCAGCTCACGTCGCCGGGACAGGGAAAGAAACTATGGCTACACCTTC. Protein: CASSSRRRDRERNYGYTF.

J is TRBJ2-7 and V is TRBV27, with D unclear. The CDR3 has 14 residues. The V and J ends lost 5 bases and 4 bases respectively, with 15 bases between them. Germline-derived CDR1 and CDR2 are MNHEY and SMNVEV (reference sequence). The CDR3 is CASSEDSRSYEQYF. As DNA, the CDR3 is TGTGCCAGCAGTGAAGATAGTCGGTCTTACGAGCAGTACTTC.

The V and J genes are TRBV29-1 and TRBJ2-3; TRBD2 might be the D (6 bases). Per germline, CDR1 SQVTM and CDR2 ANQGSEA. V gave up 5 bases and J gave up 4 bases, with 10 bases separating them. The CDR3 runs to 12 residues. CDR3 nucleotides: TGCAGCGTTCAGGGAGGCGCAGATACGCAGTATTTT. This sequence encodes CSVQGGADTQYF.

The rearrangement uses TRBV18 and TRBJ2-1; 8 bases align to TRBD1. The V gene end was trimmed by 3 bases and the J gene end by 12 bases; junction bases not matched to a gene: 19. Looked up from germline, CDR1 is KGHSH and CDR2 is LQKENI. The CDR3 is made up of 17 amino acids. This CDR3 reads CASSPKQGVPTMSGQFF. The CDR3 DNA is TGTGCCAGCTCACCTAAACAGGGGGTCCCTACAATGAGTGGGCAGTTCTTC.

The chain links TRBV29-1 to TRBJ1-4; 9 bases line up with TRBD1. The CDR3 has 14 amino acids. After removal of 6 bases from V and 5 bases from J, the junction contained 7 bases not matched to a gene. Germline V lookup: CDR1 SQVTM, CDR2 ANQGSEA. The CDR3 region has the DNA TGCAGCGTCTGGGTACAGGGGGCAAATGAAAAACTGTTTTTT. It is translated as CSVWVQGANEKLFF.

V is TRBV18 and J is TRBJ2-3, with 11 positions matching TRBD2. The CDR3 runs 16 residues. Germline V gene lookup returns CDR1 KGHSH and CDR2 LQKENI. V lost 4 bases, J lost 2 bases, and 5 bases stayed unmatched. DNA of the CDR3: TGTGCCAGCTCACGAGGGACTAGCGGACACACAGATACGCAGTATTTT. Protein product: CASSRGTSGHTDTQYF.

V and J are TRBV7-9 and TRBJ1-1; D remains ambiguous. V was cut by 5 bases and J by 10 bases, with 26 bases left in between. Germline V gives CDR1 SEHNR, CDR2 FQNEAQ (reference sequence). The CDR3 length is 16 residues. CDR3 residues: CASSPRVRDGSFSAFF. In nucleotides, the CDR3 is TGTGCCAGCAGCCCGAGGGTTAGAGACGGATCCTTTTCAGCTTTCTTT.

The CDR3 DNA is TGTGCCAGCAGCCCAGATGACAGGTTCTATGGCTACACCTTC. Its translation: CASSPDDRFYGYTF. The gene calls are TRBV6-6 and TRBJ1-2; D may be TRBD1 (6 bases). Trimming removed 6 bases from V and 4 bases from J, with 15 bases in between. This CDR3 contains 14 residues. Germline V gives CDR1 MNHNY, CDR2 SVGAGI (reference sequence).

This clone was counted a few times. The chain has TRBV14 and TRBJ1-4, with D possibly being TRBD1 (5 bases). CDR1 and CDR2 from the germline V gene are SGHDN and FVKESK. CDR3 length: 15 amino acids. The V gene lost 2 bases and the J gene lost 3 bases, with 10 bases spanning the gap. The CDR3 loop is CASSQQGFPNEKLFF. The CDR3 bases are TGTGCCAGCAGCCAACAGGGTTTCCCTAATGAAAAACTGTTTTTT.

V is TRBV10-3 and J is TRBJ1-2, with D possibly being TRBD1 (6 bases). CDR1 and CDR2 (germline): ENHRY, SYGVKD. V lost 3 bases to trimming and J lost 4 bases, with 12 bases between them. The CDR3 loop spans 14 amino acids. CDR3 nucleotides: TGTGCCATCAGTGAAGCAAGGACAGCCTATGGCTACACCTTC. Encoded protein: CAISEARTAYGYTF.

The chain carries TRBV9 and TRBJ2-2; a weak D match, TRBD1 (5 bases). The CDR3 has 15 amino acids. Germline CDR1 is SGDLS and CDR2 is YYNGEE. Trimming pared 0 bases from V and 4 bases from J, leaving 10 bases between. The DNA of the CDR3 is TGTGCCAGCAGCGTAGCAGGGTTTCGCACCGGGGAGCTGTTTTTT. Amino acid sequence: CASSVAGFRTGELFF.